These 12 T cell receptor beta chains were sequenced from one sample in a study of CD8 T cells in ankylosing spondylitis. TCRdb used MiXCR to reprocess the 5' RACE reads, holding one entry per CDR3 protein. The sample has 17,000 or so distinct CDR3 sequences, around 8% seen once; the top ten hold approximately 38%. Sequencing was performed on blood. Receptors were obtained from a male donor with ankylosing spondylitis or in good health (not recorded which).

This clonotype was picked up a small number of times. The V call is TRBV20-1, the J call TRBJ1-4; 10 bases are shared with TRBD1. The CDR3 is made up of 14 amino acids. Losses at the gene ends were 0 bases for V and 8 bases for J; bases not matched to a gene: 3. The germline V gene encodes CDR1 DFQATT and CDR2 SNEGSKA (reference sequence). The CDR3 nucleotides are TGCAGTGCTAGAGAAAGGACAGGGGGAGAAAAACTGTTTTTT. Protein product: CSARERTGGEKLFF.

This chain connects TRBV7-2 to TRBJ2-3; the match to TRBD2 covers 9 bases. The CDR3 covers 15 residues. Germline V gene lookup returns CDR1 SGHTA and CDR2 FQGNSA. The V segment lost 3 bases and the J segment 0 bases; nucleotides outside the gene matches: 1. Here the CDR3 reads CASSLGLASTDTQYF. Written as DNA, the CDR3 is TGTGCCAGCAGCTTGGGACTAGCAAGCACAGATACGCAGTATTTT.

This clonotype was recorded at least ten times. The V gene is TRBV5-6, the J gene TRBJ2-5, with D tentatively TRBD1 or TRBD2 (5 bases each). The CDR3 sequence is 15 residues long. The ends were cut back, 4 bases at V and 1 base at J, with 14 bases in the middle. Germline loops: CDR1 SGHDT, CDR2 YYEEEE. The CDR3: CASSISGGTQETQYF. For the CDR3, the DNA is TGTGCCAGCAGCATCTCGGGTGGGACCCAAGAGACCCAGTACTTC.

For this clonotype: An end of the junction differs from the germline gene, which may be a read error. The V call is TRBV28, the J call TRBJ2-5; TRBD1 agrees at 8 bases. This CDR3 contains 14 residues. Per germline, CDR1 MDHEN and CDR2 SYDVKM. The CDR3 protein is CVSSDWTGKGTQYF. CDR3 DNA: TGTGTCAGCAGCGACTGGACAGGGAAAGGGACCCAGTACTTC.

Points on this clonotype: Its ends do not fully match the called genes, so a read error is possible. The V gene is TRBV12-3 or TRBV12-4, the J gene TRBJ1-1, with TRBD1 as a possible D gene (6 bases). CDR3 length: 15 amino acids. CDR3 amino acids: CASSSYRAPNTEAFF. CDR3 in DNA: TGTGCCAGCAGTTCGTACAGGGCCCCGAACACTGAAGCCTTCTTT.

This clonotype has ten or more counts. The gene calls are TRBV12-3 or TRBV12-4 and TRBJ2-1, with no clear D. The CDR3 runs 12 residues. The germline V and J ends were trimmed by 1 base and 12 bases, with 10 bases remaining between them. The CDR3 nucleotides read TGTGCCAGCAGTTTAGGGTTCACCGGGCAGTTCTTC. Translation: CASSLGFTGQFF.

This clonotype was seen repeatedly, ten times or more. This chain joins TRBV10-3 and TRBJ1-2, with D tentatively TRBD1 (5 bases). The V end lost 0 bases, the J end lost 11 bases, and 16 bases lay between the germline ends. The CDR3 covers 14 residues. Germline V gene sequence: CDR1 ENHRY, CDR2 SYGVKD. As DNA, the CDR3 is TGTGCCATCAGTGAGTCGGCCGGGGCCCAGATTTACACCTTC. Protein sequence: CAISESAGAQIYTF.

This clonotype was detected many times. The rearrangement links TRBV7-2 to TRBJ1-4; 7 positions match TRBD1. The V gene end was trimmed by 5 bases and the J gene end by 3 bases; junction bases not matched to a gene: 6. The CDR3 totals 15 residues. Germline V gene sequence: CDR1 SGHTA, CDR2 FQGNSA. The CDR3, as DNA: TGTGCCAGCAGCCCGTTTCAGGGGGCTAATGAAAAACTGTTTTTT. It specifies CASSPFQGANEKLFF.

This sequence joins TRBV12-3 or TRBV12-4 and TRBJ2-3; TRBD2 matches at 9 bases. This CDR3 is 17 amino acids long. V trimming: 5 bases; J trimming: 5 bases; junction bases outside the gene matches: 14. The CDR3 sequence: CASSHVGIAGAGDTQYF. In DNA form, the CDR3 reads TGTGCCAGCAGTCATGTGGGGATAGCGGGAGCAGGAGATACGCAGTATTTT.

The chain links TRBV28 to TRBJ1-2, with a tentative D call TRBD1 (5 bases). Germline V CDR1 and CDR2: MDHEN, SYDVKM. Trimming took off 6 bases at V and 4 bases at J, with 9 bases between the two ends. This CDR3 spans 12 amino acids. For the CDR3, the DNA is TGTGCCAGCAGGGGCGACAGCTATGGCTACACCTTC. Its protein product is CASRGDSYGYTF.

This chain connects TRBV5-1 to TRBJ2-1; TRBD1 is a possible D gene (7 bases). Germline assignment: CDR1 SGHRS and CDR2 YFSETQ. Trimming cost V 2 bases and J 8 bases, with 17 bases left between them. This CDR3 is 15 amino acids long. CDR3 loop: CASSFLQGGSDEQFF. CDR3 nucleotide sequence: TGCGCCAGCAGCTTCTTGCAGGGGGGCTCGGATGAGCAGTTCTTC.

This clonotype was counted ten times or more. The CDR3 sequence: CASSLVGRVYNEQFF. The CDR3 DNA reads TGTGCCAGCAGCTTAGTAGGCAGGGTCTACAATGAGCAGTTCTTC. The gene calls are TRBV7-9 and TRBJ2-1; TRBD1 is a possible D gene (5 bases). The CDR3 length is 15 residues. V lost 1 base and J lost 3, with 10 bases in between. The germline CDR1 and CDR2 sequences are SEHNR and FQNEAQ (reference sequence).